This TCR beta chain came from a study of cytomegalovirus exposure and HLA in healthy donors. Study-wide results and limits: Three chains linked to CMV were shown in vitro to be specific for CMV antigens. Differences between HLA loci emerged in a later analysis of TCR association rates, with DRB1 most and HLA-C fewest. The authors later linked a missense DCLRE1C variant to TCR beta V- and J-gene trimming. While the bulk of TCR sequences proved rare, some public TCRs turned up in many donors.

To note about this clone: The target antigen is unknown.

Trimming at V came to 5 bases and at J to 0 bases, leaving 6 bases not matched to a gene. The CDR3 contains 15 residues. Germline CDR1 PRHDT, CDR2 FYEKMQ (reference sequence). PCR involved 60 Vbeta and 13 Jbeta primers. TCRdb's table, derived via immunoSEQ multiplex PCR, lists solely in-frame clones and lacks some. The sample records under 250,000 clones, roughly 73% being singletons. Material: PBMCs. The source is a boy between 10 and 17 years old in good health and CMV-seronegative. J is TRBJ1-1 and V is TRBV13, with TRBD1 matching 7 bases. The CDR3 bases are TGTGCCAGCAGCGACGGGGACAGCATGAACACTGAAGCTTTCTTT. Protein: CASSDGDSMNTEAFF.